In this sample, the clone carrying this TCR beta chain turned up a few times. The authors ran a second PCR of roughly 6 to 12 cycles using a sample-barcoded 5' primer and a J-beta primer mix. TCRdb called the 5' RACE reads again in MiXCR, with one record for every CDR3 protein. The table lists just under 750,000 distinct CDR3 sequences, 22% of them singletons, with about 22% in the top ten. This entry is derived from a study of blood T cells in healthy people across ages. V lost 5 bases to trimming and J lost 5 bases, with 10 bases between them. Looked up from germline, CDR1 is SQVTM and CDR2 is ANQGSEA. CDR3 size: 11 residues.

V and J are TRBV29-1 and TRBJ2-7; the D gene is possibly TRBD2 (5 bases). Sequencing was carried out using blood. This clonotype originated in a man aged 65-85 years in good health. CDR3 residues: CSVRGSDEQYF. CDR3 sequence (DNA): TGCAGCGTTAGAGGTAGCGACGAGCAGTACTTC.